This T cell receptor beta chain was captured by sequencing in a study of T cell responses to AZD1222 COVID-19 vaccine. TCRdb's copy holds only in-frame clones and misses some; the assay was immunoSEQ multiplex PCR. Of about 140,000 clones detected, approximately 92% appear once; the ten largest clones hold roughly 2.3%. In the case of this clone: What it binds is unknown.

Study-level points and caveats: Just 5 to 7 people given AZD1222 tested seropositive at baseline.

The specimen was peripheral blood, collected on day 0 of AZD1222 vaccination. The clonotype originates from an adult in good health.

The CDR3 DNA is TGTGCCAGCAGCTGGACAGGCCGTAACACCGGGGAGCTGTTTTTT. It specifies CASSWTGRNTGELFF. V gene TRBV11-2 combines with J gene TRBJ2-2; 7 bases map to TRBD1. This CDR3 has 15 residues. Germline assignment: CDR1 SGHAT and CDR2 FQNNGV. After removal of 4 bases from V and 2 bases from J, the junction contained 4 bases not matched to a gene.